This TCR beta chain was captured by sequencing in a study of vaccination and CD4 T cells after COVID-19. Study summary: Two Hispanic individuals were among six male and four female convalescent patients.

The Oncomine TCR Beta short-read assay sequenced DNA from cultured CD4+ T cells. MiXCR, run by TCRdb on the PCR reads, gives a single entry per CDR3 protein. The table lists 20,000 to 25,000 distinct CDR3 sequences, about 33% of them singletons. CDR1 SNHLY and CDR2 FYNNEI come from the germline V gene. The CDR3 contains 13 residues. Trimming cost V 6 bases and J 5 bases, with 11 bases left between them. Time point noted: late sampling 161 to 241 days after vaccination in a few convalescent patients. The treatment is: roughly 10-day PBMC culture with coronavirus spike peptide pools or control peptides (ViraFEST assay). Notes on this clonotype: Antigen unknown.

Sequenced material: CD4+ T cells from blood, cultured in vitro, taken about 7 months after SARS-CoV-2 vaccination. The clonotype originates from a human donor who had recovered from COVID-19. V and J are TRBV2 and TRBJ2-1; D not resolved. For the CDR3, the DNA is TGTGCCAGCAGACGTGACCTAGACAATGAGCAGTTCTTC. It yields the protein CASRRDLDNEQFF.